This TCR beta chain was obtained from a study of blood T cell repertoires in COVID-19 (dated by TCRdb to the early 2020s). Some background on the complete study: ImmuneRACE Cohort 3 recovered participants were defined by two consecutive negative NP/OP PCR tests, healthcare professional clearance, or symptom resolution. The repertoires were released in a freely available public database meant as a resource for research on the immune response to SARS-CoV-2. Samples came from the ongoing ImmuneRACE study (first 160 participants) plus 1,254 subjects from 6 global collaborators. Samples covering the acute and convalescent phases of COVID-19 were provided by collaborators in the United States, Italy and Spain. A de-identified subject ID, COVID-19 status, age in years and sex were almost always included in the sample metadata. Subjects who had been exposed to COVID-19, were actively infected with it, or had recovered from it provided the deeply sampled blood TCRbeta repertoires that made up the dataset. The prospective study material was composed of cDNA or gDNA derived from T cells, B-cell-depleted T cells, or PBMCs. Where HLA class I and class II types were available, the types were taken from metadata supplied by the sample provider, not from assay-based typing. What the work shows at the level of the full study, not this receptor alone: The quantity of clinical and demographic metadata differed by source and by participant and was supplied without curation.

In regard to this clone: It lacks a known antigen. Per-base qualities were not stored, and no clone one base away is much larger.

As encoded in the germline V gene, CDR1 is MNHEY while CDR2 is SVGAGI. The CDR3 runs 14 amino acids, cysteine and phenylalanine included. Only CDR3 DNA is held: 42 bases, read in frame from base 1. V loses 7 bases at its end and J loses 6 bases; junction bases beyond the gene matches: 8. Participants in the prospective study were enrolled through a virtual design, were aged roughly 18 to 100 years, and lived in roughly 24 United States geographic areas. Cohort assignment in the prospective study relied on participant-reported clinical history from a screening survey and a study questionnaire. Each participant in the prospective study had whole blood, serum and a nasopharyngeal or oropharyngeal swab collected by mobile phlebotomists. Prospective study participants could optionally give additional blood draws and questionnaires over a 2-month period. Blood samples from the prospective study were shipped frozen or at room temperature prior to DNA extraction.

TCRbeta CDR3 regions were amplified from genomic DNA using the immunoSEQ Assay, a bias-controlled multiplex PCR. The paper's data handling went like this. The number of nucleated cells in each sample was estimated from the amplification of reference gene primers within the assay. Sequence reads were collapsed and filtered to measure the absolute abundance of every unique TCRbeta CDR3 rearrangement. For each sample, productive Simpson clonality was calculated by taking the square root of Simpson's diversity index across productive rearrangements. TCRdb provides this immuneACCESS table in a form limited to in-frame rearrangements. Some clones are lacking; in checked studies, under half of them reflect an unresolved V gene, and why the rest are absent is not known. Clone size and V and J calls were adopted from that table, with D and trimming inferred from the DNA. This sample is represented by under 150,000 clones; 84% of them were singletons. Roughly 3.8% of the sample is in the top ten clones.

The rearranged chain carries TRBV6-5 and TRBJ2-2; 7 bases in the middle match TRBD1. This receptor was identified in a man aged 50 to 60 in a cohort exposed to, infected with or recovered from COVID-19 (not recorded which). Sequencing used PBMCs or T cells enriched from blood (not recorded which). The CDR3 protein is CASTKTGWAGELFF. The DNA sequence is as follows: TGTGCCAGCACCAAGACAGGGTGGGCCGGGGAGCTGTTTTTT.